This passage covers 5 T cell receptor beta chains from one sample sequenced in a study of cytomegalovirus exposure and HLA in healthy donors. The PCR contained 60 Vbeta and 13 Jbeta primers. Some clones are missing from TCRdb's copy, which holds only in-frame ones; the method was immunoSEQ multiplex PCR. This sample yields around 140,000 clones, of which about 64% are seen a single time; roughly 2.5% belongs to the top ten. Material: PBMCs. The receptors come from a woman between 40 and 55 years old in good health and CMV-seronegative.

This clone was observed a few times. This chain joins TRBV7-9 and TRBJ2-6; 9 bases line up with TRBD1. The CDR3 runs 19 residues. Per the germline V gene, CDR1 is SEHNR and CDR2 is FQNEAQ (reference sequence). Trimming at V came to 2 bases and at J to 1 base, leaving 9 bases not matched to a gene. The chain's CDR3 is CASSLLPGQGASGANVLTF. CDR3 nucleotides: TGTGCCAGCAGCTTATTACCGGGACAGGGCGCATCTGGGGCCAACGTCCTGACTTTC.

This sequence joins TRBV5-1 and TRBJ2-7; TRBD2 aligns across 13 bases. From germline, CDR1 is SGHRS and CDR2 YFSETQ. This CDR3 has 17 residues. V shed 1 base, J shed 1 base, and the junction held 5 bases outside the gene matches. The CDR3 here is CASSLQTSGGLSYEQYF. CDR3 bases: TGCGCCAGCAGCTTGCAGACTAGCGGGGGGCTTTCCTACGAGCAGTACTTC. Full variable domain (missing parts from reference TRBV5-1 and TRBJ2-7): KAGVTQTPRYLIKTRGQQVTLSCSPISGHRSVSWYQQTPGQGLQFLFEYFSETQRNKGNFPGRFSGRQFSNSRSEMNVSTLELGDSALYLCASSLQTSGGLSYEQYFGPGTRLTVT.

The V gene is TRBV15, the J gene TRBJ1-5, with a weak D call TRBD1 (5 bases). This CDR3 has 15 residues. Per germline, CDR1 LNHNV and CDR2 YYDKDF (reference sequence). Between the trimmed V and J ends, which lost 5 bases and 0 bases, there was a span of 11 bases. This CDR3 is CATSRWGDSNQPQHF. DNA of the CDR3: TGTGCCACCAGCCGCTGGGGGGATAGCAATCAGCCCCAGCATTTT.

The rearrangement joins TRBV2 to TRBJ1-5; D is possibly TRBD1 (5 bases). Trimming removed 4 bases from V and 5 bases from J, with 21 bases in between. The length of the CDR3 is 17 residues. CDR1 SNHLY and CDR2 FYNNEI come from the germline V gene. The CDR3 DNA follows: TGTGCCAGCAGTGGAGTCGCGTGGGGGGGTGGCGATCAGCCCCAGCATTTT. Its translation is CASSGVAWGGGDQPQHF. The whole variable domain, filled in from reference TRBV2 and TRBJ1-5, reads EPEVTQTPSHQVTQMGQEVILRCVPISNHLYFYWYRQILGQKVEFLVSFYNNEISEKSEIFDDQFSVERPDGSNFTLKIRSTKLEDSAMYFCASSGVAWGGGDQPQHFGDGTRLSIL.

In its sample, this clone was seen a few times. This chain joins TRBV29-1 and TRBJ1-2; TRBD1 agrees at 9 bases. The CDR3 spans 15 residues. Losses at the gene ends were 1 base for V and 5 bases for J; bases not matched to a gene: 8. The germline V gene encodes CDR1 SQVTM and CDR2 ANQGSEA. CDR3 bases: TGCAGCGTTGAAGTCCGGGACAGGGTATTTTATGGCTACACCTTC. Its protein is CSVEVRDRVFYGYTF.